These 10 T cell receptor beta chains originate from one sample sequenced in a study of T cells in localized non-small cell lung cancer (dated by TCRdb to 2018 to 2020). The library relied on the immunoSEQ multiplex PCR assay. TCRdb provides this immuneACCESS table in a form limited to in-frame rearrangements. Some clones are lacking; in checked studies, under half of them reflect an unresolved V gene, and why the rest are absent is not known. Counted in this sample were 2,000 to 3,000 clones; about 24% of them appeared once. About 19% of the sample is taken by the ten largest. The sequencing used normal lung tissue next to the tumor, collected before any cancer treatment. Receptors originate from a female donor with stage II lung adenocarcinoma.

This clone is medium-sized. This sequence joins TRBV6-8 and TRBJ2-2; D is possibly TRBD2 (5 bases). The CDR3 has 16 residues. Trimming removed 2 bases from V and 3 bases from J, with 13 bases in between. CDR1 MNHGY and CDR2 SAAAGT come from the germline V gene. Here the CDR3 DNA reads TGTGCCAGCAGTTACCAACTGCCGAGGGACACCGGGGAGCTGTTTTTT. This translates into CASSYQLPRDTGELFF.

This clone was counted a few times. The chain couples TRBV5-1 to TRBJ1-2; 7 nucleotides agree with TRBD1. CDR1 and CDR2 from the germline V gene are SGHRS and YFSETQ. This CDR3 has 15 residues. Trimming cost V 1 base and J 7 bases; bases outside gene matches: 10. The CDR3 sequence is CASSLSSGGASGYTF. DNA of the CDR3: TGCGCCAGCAGCTTGTCTTCAGGGGGTGCGTCTGGCTACACCTTC.

The chain carries TRBV11-3 and TRBJ2-7, with TRBD1 matching 8 bases. The trim removed 1 base at V and 6 bases at J, leaving 5 bases unmatched. CDR3 size: 14 residues. CDR1 and CDR2 (germline): SGHNT, YENEEA. CDR3 amino acids: CASSLVGRGREQYF. The CDR3 coding sequence is TGTGCCAGCAGCTTAGTTGGCAGGGGGCGCGAGCAGTACTTC.

This clone was counted between two and nine times. The V call is TRBV10-2, the J call TRBJ1-6; the D is unclear. The CDR3 has 15 amino acids. Germline CDR1 WSHSY, CDR2 SAAADI. V lost 8 bases and J 5 bases, leaving 16 bases between the germline ends. The CDR3 nucleotides read TGCGCCAGCGCAAGGCCGATTCTAAATAATTCACCCCTCCACTTT. It translates to CASARPILNNSPLHF.

This clone was detected only a few times. V usage is TRBV6-8 and J usage is TRBJ1-2; weak D call: TRBD1 (6 bases). CDR1 MNHGY and CDR2 SAAAGT come from the germline V gene. Deletions cut 5 bases from V and 3 bases from J, with 16 bases between. CDR3 length: 15 residues. CDR3 sequence: CASSMNAGVDYGYTF. In DNA, the CDR3 is TGTGCCAGCAGTATGAATGCAGGGGTGGACTATGGCTACACCTTC.

By its share, this clone is large. V is TRBV11-3 and J is TRBJ1-4; D is uncertain. The CDR3 has 15 amino acids. The ends were cut back, 4 bases at V and 6 bases at J, with 15 bases in the middle. CDR1 SGHNT and CDR2 YENEEA come from the germline V gene. DNA for the CDR3: TGTGCCAGCAGCTCATCCGGGCCGAGGGATGAAAAACTGTTTTTT. This encodes CASSSSGPRDEKLFF.

Within the sample, this clone is large. The J gene is TRBJ1-4, the V gene TRBV4-1, with 10 nucleotides matching TRBD1. Per the germline V gene, CDR1 is MGHRA and CDR2 is YSYEKL. V lost 2 bases and J lost 7; bases outside the gene matches: 7. The CDR3 is 16 amino acids. The CDR3 region has the DNA TGCGCCAGCAGCCAAACGACCGGGACAGGGGTTGAAAAACTGTTTTTT. Protein: CASSQTTGTGVEKLFF.

In this sample, this clone turned up a few times. The CDR3 sequence is CASSSSPSVSTDTQYF. The CDR3 DNA follows: TGTGCCAGCAGCTCGTCCCCTAGCGTAAGCACAGATACGCAGTATTTT. This chain connects TRBV11-3 to TRBJ2-3, with D maybe TRBD2 (6 bases). The CDR3 runs to 16 residues. In germline, CDR1 is SGHNT, CDR2 YENEEA. V was clipped by 4 bases and J by 0 bases, with 14 bases between them.

This clone is deemed medium-sized. J is TRBJ2-1 and V is TRBV11-3; the match to TRBD2 covers 9 bases. Trimming at V came to 3 bases and at J to 5 bases, leaving 11 bases not matched to a gene. Germline-derived CDR1 and CDR2 are SGHNT and YENEEA. The length of the CDR3 is 17 residues. The CDR3 sequence: CASSFRAGGLGDNEQFF. The CDR3 DNA follows: TGTGCCAGCAGCTTTCGAGCGGGGGGCCTAGGAGACAATGAGCAGTTCTTC.

This clone is labeled large. This chain links TRBV12-5 with TRBJ1-1; 7 bases are a match to TRBD1. Germline CDR1 LGHNT, CDR2 FRNRAP. The CDR3 sequence is 13 residues long. The CDR3 reads CASTPTGPDGAFF. DNA of the CDR3: TGTGCCAGCACCCCGACAGGGCCCGACGGGGCTTTCTTT.